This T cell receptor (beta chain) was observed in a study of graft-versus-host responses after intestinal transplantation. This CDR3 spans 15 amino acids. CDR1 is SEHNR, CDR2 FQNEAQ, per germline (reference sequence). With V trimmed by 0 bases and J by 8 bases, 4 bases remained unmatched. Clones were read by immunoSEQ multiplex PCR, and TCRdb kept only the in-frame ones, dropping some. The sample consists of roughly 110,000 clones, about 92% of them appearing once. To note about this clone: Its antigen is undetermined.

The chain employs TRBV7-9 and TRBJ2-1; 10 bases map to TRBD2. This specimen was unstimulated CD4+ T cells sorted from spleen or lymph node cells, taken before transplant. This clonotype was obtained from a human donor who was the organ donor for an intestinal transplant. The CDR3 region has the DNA TGTGCCAGCAGCTTAGCGCTAGCGGGAGCGGATGAGCAGTTCTTC. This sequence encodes CASSLALAGADEQFF.